This is a list of T cell receptor beta chains from one sample in a study of T cell repertoires in cytomegalovirus infection. Their specific antigens are unknown. One entry per CDR3 protein, called by TCRdb with MiXCR from the reads. There are 400,000 to 600,000 distinct CDR3 sequences in the sample; about 39% occur only once, and 43% lies in the top ten. Specimen: cultured PBMCs, collected from culture after CMV antigen stimulation. The receptor set was obtained from a human donor in good health (CMV status not recorded). Some clones in this sample may be carry-over from other donors' samples. The CDR3 runs from the conserved cysteine through the conserved F or W. The order of the fields is J gene, CDR3 length, clone size, D gene, V gene, CDR3 protein, CDR3 DNA. The D gene is left open where the match is weak. Expanded clones are given a class, and other clones once, few, many or no size at all.

J gene: TRBJ2-1; CDR3 length: 14; clone size: few; D gene: -; V gene: TRBV7-6; CDR3 protein: CASSLGPSPQEQFF; CDR3 DNA: TGTGCCAGCAGCTTAGGTCCTTCCCCACAGGAGCAGTTCTTC
J gene: TRBJ2-7; CDR3 length: 13; clone size: -; D gene: -; V gene: TRBV10-3; CDR3 protein: CAISSPEGSSQYF; CDR3 DNA: TGTGCCATCAGTTCTCCGGAGGGGTCGTCACAGTACTTC
J gene: TRBJ2-1; CDR3 length: 17; clone size: few; D gene: TRBD2; V gene: TRBV7-6; CDR3 protein: CASSLGLAGAGYNEQFF; CDR3 DNA: TGTGCCAGCAGCTTAGGACTAGCGGGGGCCGGGTACAATGAGCAGTTCTTC
J gene: TRBJ2-7; CDR3 length: 15; clone size: -; D gene: TRBD2; V gene: TRBV20-1; CDR3 protein: CSARAPGTSAYEQYF; CDR3 DNA: TGCAGTGCTAGAGCTCCCGGGACTAGCGCCTACGAGCAGTACTTC
J gene: TRBJ2-3; CDR3 length: 17; clone size: once; D gene: TRBD2; V gene: TRBV10-3; CDR3 protein: CATVPSLLAGGTDTQYF; CDR3 DNA: TGTGCCACCGTACCGTCTCTCCTAGCGGGGGGCACAGATACGCAGTATTTT
J gene: TRBJ2-6; CDR3 length: 15; clone size: -; D gene: -; V gene: TRBV6-2/TRBV6-3; CDR3 protein: CASSRHSSGANVLTF; CDR3 DNA: TGTGCCAGCAGCCGTCACTCCTCTGGGGCCAACGTCCTGACTTTC
J gene: TRBJ1-3; CDR3 length: 15; clone size: -; D gene: -; V gene: TRBV6-1; CDR3 protein: CASSYGVDGRNTIYF; CDR3 DNA: TGTGCCAGCAGTTATGGTGTCGACGGAAGAAACACCATATATTTT
J gene: TRBJ1-5; CDR3 length: 13; clone size: once; D gene: -; V gene: TRBV20-1; CDR3 protein: CSVRIRGGQPQHF; CDR3 DNA: TGCAGTGTACGAATAAGGGGCGGTCAGCCCCAGCATTTT
J gene: TRBJ1-6; CDR3 length: 14; clone size: -; D gene: -; V gene: TRBV11-2; CDR3 protein: CASIMGTYNSPLHF; CDR3 DNA: TGTGCCAGCATAATGGGTACCTATAATTCACCCCTCCACTTT
J gene: TRBJ2-5; CDR3 length: 17; clone size: -; D gene: TRBD1; V gene: TRBV19; CDR3 protein: CASSAPRQGVWVETQYF; CDR3 DNA: TGTGCCAGTAGTGCCCCCCGCCAGGGGGTTTGGGTGGAGACCCAGTACTTC
J gene: TRBJ2-5; CDR3 length: 16; clone size: -; D gene: TRBD2; V gene: TRBV7-2; CDR3 protein: CASSRGASGGTETQYF; CDR3 DNA: TGTGCCAGCAGCCGCGGGGCTAGCGGGGGAACCGAGACCCAGTACTTC
J gene: TRBJ2-1; CDR3 length: 16; clone size: many; D gene: TRBD2; V gene: TRBV7-2; CDR3 protein: CASSLARLAGGNEQFF; CDR3 DNA: TGTGCCAGCAGCTTAGCGAGACTAGCGGGTGGAAATGAGCAGTTCTTC
J gene: TRBJ2-6; CDR3 length: 17; clone size: -; D gene: -; V gene: TRBV14; CDR3 protein: CASSQEWFQRGANVLTF; CDR3 DNA: TGTGCCAGCAGCCAAGAATGGTTCCAGAGGGGGGCCAACGTCCTGACTTTC
J gene: TRBJ2-7; CDR3 length: 14; clone size: -; D gene: TRBD2; V gene: TRBV6-8; CDR3 protein: CASSWEGLTYEQYF; CDR3 DNA: TGTGCCAGCAGTTGGGAGGGTCTTACCTACGAGCAGTACTTC
J gene: TRBJ1-1; CDR3 length: 13; clone size: once; D gene: -; V gene: TRBV19; CDR3 protein: CASISTGNTEAFF; CDR3 DNA: TGTGCCAGTATCTCTACGGGGAACACTGAAGCTTTCTTT
J gene: TRBJ2-7; CDR3 length: 14; clone size: -; D gene: -; V gene: TRBV18; CDR3 protein: CASSPGSGVHEQYF; CDR3 DNA: TGTGCCAGCTCACCGGGTTCGGGGGTACACGAGCAGTACTTC
J gene: TRBJ2-7; CDR3 length: 14; clone size: -; D gene: -; V gene: TRBV4-3; CDR3 protein: CASTPGRGPYEQYF; CDR3 DNA: TGCGCCAGCACGCCGGGGCGAGGACCCTACGAGCAGTACTTC